The 20 T cell receptor beta chains reported below all come from one sample, sequenced in a study of shared clonotypes between healthy human individuals. Clones were read by immunoSEQ multiplex PCR, and TCRdb kept only the in-frame ones, dropping some. This sample has 500,000 or so clones, with about 96% found just once. Sample: naive CD4+ T cells sorted from blood. Specified subset: CD45RA+ positively selected. The receptor set was obtained from a woman between 25 and 40 years old in good health.

The chain has TRBV5-6 and TRBJ2-7, with 13 bases matching TRBD2. Germline V gene lookup returns CDR1 SGHDT and CDR2 YYEEEE. Trimming took 4 bases from V and 6 from J; bases not matched to a gene: 7. The CDR3 contains 15 residues. CDR3 coding DNA: TGTGCCAGCAGCCGTAAGACTAGCGGGAGGCGCGAGCAGTACTTC. Translated: CASSRKTSGRREQYF.

This sequence joins TRBV2 and TRBJ1-1, with D uncertain. The CDR3 covers 12 residues. The germline V gene has CDR1 SNHLY and CDR2 FYNNEI. Trimming stripped 5 bases from V and 4 bases from J, with 8 bases between. The CDR3 protein is CASSTEGTEAFF. Here the CDR3 DNA reads TGTGCCAGCAGTACGGAGGGCACTGAAGCTTTCTTT.

This rearrangement joins TRBV28 to TRBJ2-1; D remains unclear. The CDR3 is 15 amino acids. V was shortened by 3 bases and J by 1 base, with 10 bases between the two germline ends. Germline V gene data show CDR1 as MDHEN and CDR2 as SYDVKM. The CDR3 here is CASSFPSYSYNEQFF. The CDR3 coding sequence is TGTGCCAGCAGTTTTCCCAGCTATTCCTACAATGAGCAGTTCTTC.

The chain joins TRBV4-1 to TRBJ2-3; D remains ambiguous. Germline V gene sequence: CDR1 MGHRA, CDR2 YSYEKL. Trimming cost V 4 bases and J 4 bases, with 18 bases left between them. This CDR3 is 16 amino acids long. The CDR3 region is CASSRESLRRADTQYF. The CDR3 bases are TGCGCCAGCAGCCGAGAAAGCTTACGAAGAGCAGATACGCAGTATTTT.

The chain combines TRBV6-1 with TRBJ1-4; D perhaps matches TRBD1 (6 bases). Germline V CDR1 and CDR2: MNHNS, SASEGT. Trimming shortened V by 8 bases and J by 4 bases, and 14 bases separated the two germline ends. The CDR3 has 14 amino acids. CDR3 in amino acids: CASGHRADNEKLFF. CDR3 DNA sequence: TGTGCCAGCGGACACAGGGCGGATAATGAAAAACTGTTTTTT.

CDR3: CASSFEGNTEAFF. CDR3 sequence (DNA): TGCGCCAGCAGCTTCGAGGGAAACACTGAAGCTTTCTTT. The gene calls are TRBV5-1 and TRBJ1-1; no clear D gene. Germline values: CDR1 SGHRS, CDR2 YFSETQ. The CDR3 runs 13 residues. V lost 2 bases to trimming and J lost 2 bases, with 7 bases between them.

This clone was counted once. This rearrangement joins TRBV6-6 to TRBJ2-1, with 9 bases lining up with TRBD1. V shed 5 bases, J shed 9 bases, and the junction held 8 bases outside the gene matches. The CDR3 is 14 residues long. CDR1 is MNHNY and CDR2 is SVGAGI in the germline V gene (reference sequence). The CDR3 DNA reads TGTGCCAGCAGTAGTGGGACAGGGTTGCCTGAGCAGTTCTTC. It specifies CASSSGTGLPEQFF.

The rearrangement links TRBV4-1 to TRBJ2-1, with TRBD2 identical over 14 bases. V lost 5 bases, J lost 4 bases, and 16 bases stayed unmatched. The CDR3 spans 20 residues. Germline loops: CDR1 MGHRA, CDR2 YSYEKL. DNA of the CDR3: TGCGCCAGCAGCGGACAAACCGGGACTAGCGGGAGTATGTGGTACAATGAGCAGTTCTTC. Its translation is CASSGQTGTSGSMWYNEQFF.

The rearrangement joins TRBV20-1 to TRBJ1-3; no clear D. V lost 4 bases and J 5 bases, leaving 6 bases between the germline ends. The CDR3 is made up of 11 amino acids. Germline values: CDR1 DFQATT, CDR2 SNEGSKA (reference sequence). DNA for the CDR3: TGCAGTGCTATGCCCAGAAACACCATATATTTT. Its translation is CSAMPRNTIYF.

This sequence joins TRBV7-9 and TRBJ2-1; no clear D gene. This CDR3 contains 14 residues. Germline V gene lookup returns CDR1 SEHNR and CDR2 FQNEAQ (reference sequence). Trimming left V 5 bases short and J 7 bases short, with 15 bases between. The CDR3 protein is CASSVIMEQNEQFF. CDR3 DNA sequence: TGTGCCAGCAGCGTGATTATGGAACAGAATGAGCAGTTCTTC.

The V call is TRBV2, the J call TRBJ1-5; 7 bases are shared with TRBD1. The V segment lost 8 bases and the J segment 1 base; nucleotides outside the gene matches: 5. Germline V lookup: CDR1 SNHLY, CDR2 FYNNEI. The CDR3 is 14 amino acids. The CDR3 nucleotides are TGTGCCAGCTCCCCACAGGGGAGCAATCAGCCCCAGCATTTT. Protein: CASSPQGSNQPQHF.

V and J are TRBV5-4 and TRBJ2-5, with 8 bases lining up with TRBD1. Matching the DNA end better, TRBJ2-7 makes the J call doubtful. Per germline, CDR1 SGHNT and CDR2 YYREEE (reference sequence). The CDR3 runs 14 residues. The CDR3 here is CASSLGTGAYEQYF. The CDR3 coding sequence is TGTGCCAGCAGCCTAGGGACAGGAGCATACGAGCAGTACTTC.

The rearrangement joins TRBV9 to TRBJ2-5; 10 positions agree with TRBD2. Trimming removed 5 bases from V and 3 bases from J; junction bases left unmatched: 7. The germline V gene has CDR1 SGDLS and CDR2 YYNGEE. This CDR3 contains 15 residues. DNA for the CDR3: TGTGCCAGCAGTGGGACTAGCGTCGAAGAAGAGACCCAGTACTTC. Protein sequence: CASSGTSVEEETQYF. Filled out from reference TRBV9 and TRBJ2-5, the complete variable domain reads DSGVTQTPKHLITATGQRVTLRCSPRSGDLSVYWYQQSLDQGLQFLIQYYNGEERAKGNILERFSAQQFPDLHSELNLSSLELGDSALYFCASSGTSVEEETQYFGPGTRLLVL.

The V gene is TRBV11-2, the J gene TRBJ1-1; D is ambiguous. Germline V gene data show CDR1 as SGHAT and CDR2 as FQNNGV. This CDR3 has 11 residues. V was shortened by 2 bases and J by 5 bases, with 3 bases between the two germline ends. The CDR3 reads CASSLITEAFF. The CDR3 region has the DNA TGTGCCAGCAGCTTAATAACTGAAGCTTTCTTT.

J is TRBJ2-5 and V is TRBV6-5, with 7 bases matching TRBD1. The CDR3 extends over 14 amino acids. The V segment lost 6 bases and the J segment 2 bases; nucleotides outside the gene matches: 6. CDR1 and CDR2 from the germline V gene are MNHEY and SVGAGI. The CDR3 is CASRTGTEQETQYF. The CDR3 region has the DNA TGTGCCAGCAGAACCGGGACAGAACAAGAGACCCAGTACTTC.

Note on this clone: Different DNA sequences within this sample yield the same CDR3. This chain links TRBV7-9 with TRBJ1-1; the D gene is possibly TRBD1 (6 bases). Germline V CDR1 and CDR2: SEHNR, FQNEAQ (reference sequence). V dropped 5 bases and J dropped 4 bases, with 11 bases sitting between them. The CDR3 covers 13 residues. This CDR3 reads CASSRTGSTEAFF. The CDR3 nucleotides read TGTGCCAGCAGCCGAACAGGGTCCACTGAAGCTTTCTTT.

This chain links TRBV19 with TRBJ2-1; D perhaps matches TRBD2 (6 bases). The germline V gene has CDR1 LNHDA and CDR2 SQIVND (reference sequence). Trimming took 4 bases from V and 5 from J, leaving 18 bases between them. The CDR3 consists of 16 residues. CDR3 sequence: CASSSPFRERDNEQFF. The DNA for the CDR3 is TGTGCCAGTAGTAGCCCTTTCCGGGAGAGGGACAATGAGCAGTTCTTC. Combining the CDR3 with reference TRBV19 and TRBJ2-1 gives the whole variable domain DGGITQSPKYLFRKEGQNVTLSCEQNLNHDAMYWYRQDPGQGLRLIYYSQIVNDFQKGDIAEGYSVSREKKESFPLTVTSAQKNPTAFYLCASSSPFRERDNEQFFGPGTRLTVL.

The rearrangement uses TRBV5-4 and TRBJ1-4, with D possibly TRBD1 on 6 matching bases. Germline V lookup: CDR1 SGHNT, CDR2 YYREEE (reference sequence). The CDR3 covers 16 residues. Trimming shortened V by 0 bases and J by 0 bases, and 9 bases separated the two germline ends. The CDR3 nucleotides are TGTGCCAGCAGCTTGGCAGGGGAAGCAACTAATGAAAAACTGTTTTTT. Translated, it gives CASSLAGEATNEKLFF.

The V and J genes are TRBV7-9 and TRBJ2-7, with 8 positions matching TRBD1. Germline V gene lookup returns CDR1 SEHNR and CDR2 FQNEAQ (reference sequence). V trimming: 1 base; J trimming: 13 bases; junction bases outside the gene matches: 6. The CDR3 is 12 residues long. The CDR3 DNA sequence: TGTGCCAGCAGCTTAGAGGGGACAGGCTTCTACTTC. The encoded protein is CASSLEGTGFYF.

This sequence joins TRBV4-1 and TRBJ2-1, with D possibly matching TRBD1 (7 bases). CDR3 length equals 16 residues. With 5 bases removed from V and 6 bases from J, the gap between germline ends came to 20 bases. Germline loops: CDR1 MGHRA, CDR2 YSYEKL. The CDR3 sequence is CASSLRGRDGFNEQFF. CDR3 DNA sequence: TGCGCCAGCAGCTTGAGGGGGCGGGACGGATTCAATGAGCAGTTCTTC.